This T cell receptor beta chain was sequenced during a study of blood T cell repertoires in COVID-19. The CDR3 is 13 amino acids. Germline-derived CDR1 and CDR2 are MNHEY and SMNVEV (reference sequence). V lost 3 bases and J lost 5, with 8 bases in between. The table came from immunoSEQ multiplex PCR; TCRdb's copy has only in-frame clones and leaves some out. This sample carries about 280,000 clones, 70% to 90% of them seen once, and the ten largest clones take about an eighth. Sequenced material: peripheral blood. The sequence came from a woman aged 70-85 years with COVID-19, enrolled during active disease. V is TRBV27 and J is TRBJ2-1; D is unclear. The DNA of the CDR3 is TGTGCCAGCAGTTTCTATATAGACAATGAGCAGTTCTTC. Amino acids: CASSFYIDNEQFF.